The T cell receptor (beta chain) described here comes from a study of T cells of healthy individuals. MiXCR was run by TCRdb on the 5' RACE reads, yielding one entry per CDR3 protein. The sample has 90,000 to 100,000 distinct CDR3 sequences, roughly 15% seen once. This clonotype showed up many times. The source is a human donor in good health.

This CDR3 is CASSLGRGYEQYF. The DNA of the CDR3 is TGTGCCAGCAGTTTGGGTCGGGGCTACGAGCAGTACTTC. V gene TRBV28 combines with J gene TRBJ2-7; a weak D match, TRBD2 (5 bases). The germline gives CDR1 MDHEN, CDR2 SYDVKM. V was shortened by 3 bases and J by 3 bases, with 9 bases between the two germline ends. The CDR3 has 13 residues.